This TCR beta chain was recorded in a study of regulatory T cells in long-lasting Graves disease. This clonotype occurred many times. Its antigen is not identified. To make TCR beta libraries, researchers used iRepertoire HTBI primers and Arm-PCR of CDR3 regions. Per the original data handling: Identified segments across samples numbered about 64 TRBV and 14 to 15 TRBJ. TCRdb fed the multiplex PCR reads into MiXCR, producing one record per CDR3 protein. Clone size and V and J calls follow TCRdb, not the original study. The top ten hold 25% to 30% of the sample, which has 360,000 or so distinct CDR3 sequences, approximately 16% seen once. V lost 2 bases to trimming and J lost 4 bases; unmatched junction nucleotides: 2. The CDR3 is 14 residues long. The germline gives CDR1 GTSNPN, CDR2 SVGIG (reference sequence). Study-level results: Gene preferences differed: TRBV28, TRBJ1-2, TRBJ2-5 in persistent cases.

Sample time point: newly diagnosed GD, antithyroid drugs for less than 3 months. From RNA extracted from PBMCs, the TCR library was made. This sample was also put to use in a study of T cells in Graves' hyperthyroidism and ophthalmopathy. As that study records: In making diagnoses, clinical symptoms, serum thyroxine and TRAb, thyroid ultrasound and orbital computed tomography were all used. HTBI primers were the set used in a first-round RT-PCR of the TCR CDR3.

The rearrangement uses TRBV30 and TRBJ2-1, with 10 positions matching TRBD1. This receptor was identified in a man in his forties or fifties with Graves disease. This material consisted of peripheral blood mononuclear cells (PBMCs), taken at new diagnosis, from a patient treated with antithyroid drugs. The CDR3 DNA reads as TGTGCCTGGAGTAGGACAGGGGGATACAATGAGCAGTTCTTC. It yields the protein CAWSRTGGYNEQFF.